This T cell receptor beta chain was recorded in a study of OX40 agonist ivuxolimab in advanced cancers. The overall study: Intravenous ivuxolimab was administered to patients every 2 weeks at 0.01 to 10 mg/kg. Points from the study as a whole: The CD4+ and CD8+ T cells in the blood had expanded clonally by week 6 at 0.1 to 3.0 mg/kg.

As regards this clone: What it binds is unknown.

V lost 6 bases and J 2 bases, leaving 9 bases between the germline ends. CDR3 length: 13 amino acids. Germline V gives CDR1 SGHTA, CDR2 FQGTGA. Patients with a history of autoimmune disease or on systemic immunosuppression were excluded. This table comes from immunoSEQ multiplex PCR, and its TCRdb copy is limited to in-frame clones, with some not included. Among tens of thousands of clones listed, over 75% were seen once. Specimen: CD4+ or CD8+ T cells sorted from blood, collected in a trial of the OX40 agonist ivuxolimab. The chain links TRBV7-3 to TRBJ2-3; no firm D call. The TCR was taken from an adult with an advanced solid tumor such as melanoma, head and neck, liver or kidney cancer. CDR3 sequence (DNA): TGTGCCAGCAGTTCAAAGTTCACAGATACGCAGTATTTT. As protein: CASSSKFTDTQYF.